The rows below give T cell receptor beta chains drawn from one sample of a study of CD8 T cells in Susac syndrome. TCRdb re-analysed the immunoSEQ multiplex PCR reads in MiXCR, keeping a single row per CDR3 protein. This table holds approximately 300,000 distinct CDR3 sequences, 89% found once. What was sequenced was CD8+ T cells from PBMCs. These receptors were taken from a human donor with multiple sclerosis. The CDR3 runs from the conserved cysteine through the conserved F or W. The order of the fields is clone size, D gene, V gene, J gene, CDR3 length, CDR3 DNA, CDR3 protein. D genes are given only for firm matches. Expanded clones are given a class, and other clones once, few, many or no size at all.

.,TRBD2,TRBV7-8,TRBJ2-3,17,TGTGCCAGCAGCCCATCGACTAGCGCGATCATAACAGATACGCAGTATTTT,CASSPSTSAIITDTQYF
.,.,TRBV7-2,TRBJ2-1,14,TGTGCCAGCAGCCCCGGGGCGGGGTACAATGAGCAGTTCTTC,CASSPGAGYNEQFF
once,.,TRBV7-9,TRBJ1-2,13,TGTGCCAGCAGCTTACGGGTCAGCTATGGCTACACCTTC,CASSLRVSYGYTF
.,.,TRBV7-9,TRBJ1-5,9,TGTGCCAGCAGCCTCCCCCAGCATTTT,CASSLPQHF
.,TRBD2,TRBV10-1,TRBJ2-5,16,TGCGCCAGCAGTGGAGTTGCGGGGGTTCTCTTAGAGACCCAGTACTTC,CASSGVAGVLLETQYF
once,TRBD2,TRBV11-2,TRBJ2-3,21,TGTGCCAGCAGCTCCAACTTCCCGGGACTAGCGGGACCGGCCTTCACAGATACGCAGTATTTT,CASSSNFPGLAGPAFTDTQYF
.,TRBD2,TRBV27,TRBJ2-3,15,TGTGCCAGCAACCCTAGCGGGACGTACACAGATACGCAGTATTTT,CASNPSGTYTDTQYF
.,.,TRBV30,TRBJ1-2,14,TGTGCCGAAACGGGAGGAGGCCCTGGGGACGGCTACACCTTC,CAETGGGPGDGYTF
.,TRBD2,TRBV9,TRBJ2-1,15,TGTGCCAGCAGCGTTACTAGCGGGGGCAACAATGAGCAGTTCTTC,CASSVTSGGNNEQFF
.,TRBD1,TRBV2,TRBJ2-7,15,TGTGCCAGCAGTGAACCGGGACAGGGAATCTACGAGCAGTACTTC,CASSEPGQGIYEQYF
once,.,TRBV9,TRBJ2-7,13,TGTGCCAGCAGCGCCAACCCCTCCTACGAGCAGTACTTC,CASSANPSYEQYF
.,TRBD1,TRBV29-1,TRBJ2-1,15,TGCAGCGTTGGAAGGACAGGGGACCCCTACAATGAGCAGTTCTTC,CSVGRTGDPYNEQFF
few,.,TRBV7-2,TRBJ2-7,12,TGTGCCAGCAGCCCTGCCTCCTACGAGCAGTACTTC,CASSPASYEQYF
once,TRBD1,TRBV9,TRBJ1-1,15,TGTGCCAGCAGCCCTTTGGGACAGGGGGGCACTGAAGCTTTCTTT,CASSPLGQGGTEAFF
.,TRBD2,TRBV7-8,TRBJ2-1,19,TGTGCCAGCAGCATATATTTGGTGGGGGGGGTCCCCTCTAACAATGAGCAGTTCTTC,CASSIYLVGGVPSNNEQFF
.,.,TRBV11-1,TRBJ1-2,13,TGTGCCAGCAGCCGGGGACAAAACTATGGCTACACCTTC,CASSRGQNYGYTF